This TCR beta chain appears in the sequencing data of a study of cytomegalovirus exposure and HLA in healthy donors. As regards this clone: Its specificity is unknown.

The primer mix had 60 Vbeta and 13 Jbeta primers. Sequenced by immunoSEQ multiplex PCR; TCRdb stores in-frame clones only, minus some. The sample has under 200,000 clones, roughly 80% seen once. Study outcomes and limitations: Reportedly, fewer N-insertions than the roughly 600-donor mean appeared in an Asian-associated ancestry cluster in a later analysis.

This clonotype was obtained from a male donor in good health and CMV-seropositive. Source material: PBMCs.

The CDR3 DNA reads as TGTGCCAGCAGCACCTGGTCCGGAGGCTCCTATCAGCCCCAGCATTTT. This codes for CASSTWSGGSYQPQHF. The rearrangement joins TRBV5-6 to TRBJ1-5; D ambiguous. The CDR3 totals 16 residues. With 4 bases removed from V and 5 bases from J, the gap between germline ends came to 19 bases. Germline values: CDR1 SGHDT, CDR2 YYEEEE.